Below are 16 T cell receptor beta chains sequenced from a single sample in a study of cytomegalovirus exposure and HLA in healthy donors. Amplification used 60 Vbeta primers and 13 Jbeta primers. Some clones are missing from TCRdb's copy, which holds only in-frame ones; the method was immunoSEQ multiplex PCR. This table has about 190,000 clones, approximately 78% appearing once. Material: PBMCs. These receptors were taken from a woman aged 18-35 years in good health and CMV-seronegative.

The gene calls are TRBV28 and TRBJ2-2; weak D call: TRBD2 (6 bases). The V gene's germline CDR1 is MDHEN and CDR2 SYDVKM. CDR3 length equals 15 residues. Trimming left V 2 bases short and J 6 bases short, with 13 bases between. The CDR3 sequence: CASSLVRDRAGELFF. In nucleotides, the CDR3 is TGTGCCAGCAGTTTAGTGCGGGACCGTGCCGGGGAGCTGTTTTTT.

The chain links TRBV18 to TRBJ1-6, with D maybe TRBD1 (6 bases). In germline, CDR1 is KGHSH, CDR2 LQKENI. The V and J ends lost 6 bases and 18 bases respectively, with 21 bases between them. This CDR3 comprises 13 residues. The CDR3 loop is CASSPSEDRIDHF. In nucleotides, the CDR3 is TGTGCCAGCTCCCCCTCGGAGGACAGAATCGACCACTTT.

In its sample, this clone was seen a few times. Other DNA sequences from this sample encode an identical CDR3 as well. The V gene is TRBV19, the J gene TRBJ1-1; TRBD1 agrees at 8 bases. V lost 2 bases and J lost 4; bases outside the gene matches: 3. Germline V gene data show CDR1 as LNHDA and CDR2 as SQIVND (reference sequence). This CDR3 contains 14 residues. CDR3 sequence: CASSIQGAGTEAFF. CDR3 in DNA: TGTGCCAGTAGTATACAGGGGGCAGGCACTGAAGCTTTCTTT. The full variable domain, its missing parts supplied by reference TRBV19 and TRBJ1-1, is DGGITQSPKYLFRKEGQNVTLSCEQNLNHDAMYWYRQDPGQGLRLIYYSQIVNDFQKGDIAEGYSVSREKKESFPLTVTSAQKNPTAFYLCASSIQGAGTEAFFGQGTRLTVV.

V gene TRBV27 combines with J gene TRBJ2-3; D is unclear. Germline CDR1 and CDR2: MNHEY and SMNVEV (reference sequence). Trimming removed 5 bases at V and 1 base at J, with 7 bases between. This CDR3 spans 13 amino acids. CDR3 sequence reads: CASSVSGTDTQYF. CDR3 bases: TGTGCCAGCAGTGTTTCAGGCACAGATACGCAGTATTTT.

The chain employs TRBV27 and TRBJ1-6, with 7 bases lining up with TRBD1. Germline V CDR1 and CDR2: MNHEY, SMNVEV (reference sequence). The trim removed 3 bases at V and 7 bases at J, leaving 6 bases unmatched. CDR3 length equals 15 residues. DNA of the CDR3: TGTGCCAGCAGTTTCCTTGACAGGGCCAATTCACCCCTCCACTTT. It specifies CASSFLDRANSPLHF.

V usage is TRBV7-2 and J usage is TRBJ1-1; 7 bases fit TRBD1. The V segment lost 2 bases and the J segment 5 bases; nucleotides outside the gene matches: 2. Per the germline V gene, CDR1 is SGHTA and CDR2 is FQGNSA. This CDR3 is built from 13 residues. The CDR3 is CASSLTRGTEAFF. The DNA for the CDR3 is TGTGCCAGCAGCTTAACCAGGGGGACTGAAGCTTTCTTT.

This chain joins TRBV19 and TRBJ2-2; a possible D gene is TRBD2 (5 bases). Per germline, CDR1 LNHDA and CDR2 SQIVND (reference sequence). V was shortened by 4 bases and J by 4 bases, with 7 bases between the two germline ends. The CDR3 extends over 13 amino acids. This chain's CDR3 is CASSSGFTGELFF. The CDR3, as DNA: TGTGCCAGTAGTAGCGGGTTCACCGGGGAGCTGTTTTTT.

This chain connects TRBV27 to TRBJ2-7; D might be TRBD1 (5 bases). Germline CDR1 and CDR2: MNHEY and SMNVEV (reference sequence). The V and J ends lost 2 bases and 4 bases respectively, with 24 bases between them. CDR3 length: 18 amino acids. The CDR3 spells CASSLPTLTGQGGYEQYF. The CDR3 nucleotides are TGTGCCAGCAGTTTACCTACCCTCACGGGCCAGGGCGGTTACGAGCAGTACTTC.

This clone was seen a few times. The V gene is TRBV7-9, the J gene TRBJ2-3; D perhaps matches TRBD2 (6 bases). The CDR3 is 15 amino acids. Trimming took 0 bases from V and 2 from J, leaving 9 bases between them. Germline V gene data show CDR1 as SEHNR and CDR2 as FQNEAQ (reference sequence). Here the CDR3 DNA reads TGTGCCAGCAGCTTAGCGGACTATCCCACAGATACGCAGTATTTT. This gives the protein CASSLADYPTDTQYF.

This chain joins TRBV5-4 and TRBJ2-1, with TRBD2 identical over 9 bases. The V segment lost 4 bases and the J segment 5 bases; nucleotides outside the gene matches: 7. Germline assignment: CDR1 SGHNT and CDR2 YYREEE (reference sequence). The CDR3 consists of 15 residues. This CDR3 is CASSAGGGGDNEQFF. The CDR3 region has the DNA TGTGCCAGCAGCGCGGGGGGCGGGGGGGACAATGAGCAGTTCTTC.

This chain uses TRBV9 with TRBJ2-3; 8 nucleotides agree with TRBD2. This CDR3 has 16 amino acids. Germline CDR1 SGDLS, CDR2 YYNGEE. V gave up 0 bases and J gave up 1 base; unmatched junction bases: 4. The CDR3 DNA sequence: TGTGCCAGCAGCGTAGCGGATAGCGGGGGCACAGATACGCAGTATTTT. This encodes CASSVADSGGTDTQYF.

This clone was observed once. The V call is TRBV5-1, the J call TRBJ1-4; D is possibly TRBD1 (5 bases). This CDR3 region has 16 residues. The ends were cut back, 4 bases at V and 3 bases at J, with 16 bases in the middle. The germline gives CDR1 SGHRS, CDR2 YFSETQ. CDR3 residues: CASSVGGGVANEKLFF. The CDR3 coding sequence is TGCGCCAGCAGCGTTGGCGGAGGGGTTGCTAATGAAAAACTGTTTTTT.

The chain combines TRBV7-3 with TRBJ2-1, with 11 bases matching TRBD2. The CDR3 loop spans 15 amino acids. Germline CDR1 SGHTA, CDR2 FQGTGA. Unmatched junction bases numbered 1, after V lost 1 base and J lost 5 bases. CDR3 in DNA: TGTGCCAGCAGCTTAAGACTAGCGGGAAACAATGAGCAGTTCTTC. Amino acid sequence: CASSLRLAGNNEQFF.

This chain uses TRBV5-1 with TRBJ1-4, with 7 bases identical to TRBD1. Trimming at V came to 7 bases and at J to 0 bases, leaving 3 bases not matched to a gene. The CDR3 runs 14 residues. Germline V lookup: CDR1 SGHRS, CDR2 YFSETQ. CDR3 DNA: TGCGCCAGCTCTACAGGGGCAACTAATGAAAAACTGTTTTTT. Encoded protein: CASSTGATNEKLFF.

V is TRBV30 and J is TRBJ1-5; 7 bases match TRBD1. Germline CDR1 is GTSNPN and CDR2 is SVGIG (reference sequence). The trim removed 0 bases at V and 16 bases at J, leaving 6 bases unmatched. The CDR3 is 11 residues long. The CDR3 DNA sequence: TGTGCCTGGAGTGTTACGGGACAGCATCATTTT. This sequence encodes CAWSVTGQHHF.

The V call is TRBV14, the J call TRBJ2-3; possible D gene TRBD2, 5 bases. Germline CDR1 SGHDN, CDR2 FVKESK. Trimming removed 5 bases from V and 9 bases from J, with 15 bases in between. CDR3 size: 13 residues. The CDR3 sequence is CASSDGSRGTQYF. DNA for the CDR3: TGTGCCAGCAGCGATGGTTCCCGGGGAACGCAGTATTTT.